The TCR beta chain under discussion was sequenced for a study of response to subunit inactivated influenza vaccine. From the RT-PCR reads, TCRdb called clonotypes with MiXCR, one entry per CDR3 protein. The profile shows 300,000 to 350,000 distinct CDR3 sequences, about 20% of them singletons. Study results and limitations: The study's authors posited that every seasonal influenza vaccination enlists few new T cells.

Concerning this clonotype itself: Its antigen is as yet unknown.

Germline-derived CDR1 and CDR2 are KGHDR and SFDVKD. CDR3 size: 16 residues. V shed 4 bases and J 4 bases; nucleotides not matched to a gene: 7. The material was PBMCs from blood, obtained approximately 20 months after vaccination. The sequence was collected from a man in his fifties or sixties who received an inactivated influenza vaccine. The chain uses TRBV24-1 and TRBJ2-3; 10 nucleotides match TRBD1. The CDR3 nucleotides read TGTGCCACCAGTGACTCCGGGACAGGGGTGTCAGATACGCAGTATTTT. Translating it yields CATSDSGTGVSDTQYF.